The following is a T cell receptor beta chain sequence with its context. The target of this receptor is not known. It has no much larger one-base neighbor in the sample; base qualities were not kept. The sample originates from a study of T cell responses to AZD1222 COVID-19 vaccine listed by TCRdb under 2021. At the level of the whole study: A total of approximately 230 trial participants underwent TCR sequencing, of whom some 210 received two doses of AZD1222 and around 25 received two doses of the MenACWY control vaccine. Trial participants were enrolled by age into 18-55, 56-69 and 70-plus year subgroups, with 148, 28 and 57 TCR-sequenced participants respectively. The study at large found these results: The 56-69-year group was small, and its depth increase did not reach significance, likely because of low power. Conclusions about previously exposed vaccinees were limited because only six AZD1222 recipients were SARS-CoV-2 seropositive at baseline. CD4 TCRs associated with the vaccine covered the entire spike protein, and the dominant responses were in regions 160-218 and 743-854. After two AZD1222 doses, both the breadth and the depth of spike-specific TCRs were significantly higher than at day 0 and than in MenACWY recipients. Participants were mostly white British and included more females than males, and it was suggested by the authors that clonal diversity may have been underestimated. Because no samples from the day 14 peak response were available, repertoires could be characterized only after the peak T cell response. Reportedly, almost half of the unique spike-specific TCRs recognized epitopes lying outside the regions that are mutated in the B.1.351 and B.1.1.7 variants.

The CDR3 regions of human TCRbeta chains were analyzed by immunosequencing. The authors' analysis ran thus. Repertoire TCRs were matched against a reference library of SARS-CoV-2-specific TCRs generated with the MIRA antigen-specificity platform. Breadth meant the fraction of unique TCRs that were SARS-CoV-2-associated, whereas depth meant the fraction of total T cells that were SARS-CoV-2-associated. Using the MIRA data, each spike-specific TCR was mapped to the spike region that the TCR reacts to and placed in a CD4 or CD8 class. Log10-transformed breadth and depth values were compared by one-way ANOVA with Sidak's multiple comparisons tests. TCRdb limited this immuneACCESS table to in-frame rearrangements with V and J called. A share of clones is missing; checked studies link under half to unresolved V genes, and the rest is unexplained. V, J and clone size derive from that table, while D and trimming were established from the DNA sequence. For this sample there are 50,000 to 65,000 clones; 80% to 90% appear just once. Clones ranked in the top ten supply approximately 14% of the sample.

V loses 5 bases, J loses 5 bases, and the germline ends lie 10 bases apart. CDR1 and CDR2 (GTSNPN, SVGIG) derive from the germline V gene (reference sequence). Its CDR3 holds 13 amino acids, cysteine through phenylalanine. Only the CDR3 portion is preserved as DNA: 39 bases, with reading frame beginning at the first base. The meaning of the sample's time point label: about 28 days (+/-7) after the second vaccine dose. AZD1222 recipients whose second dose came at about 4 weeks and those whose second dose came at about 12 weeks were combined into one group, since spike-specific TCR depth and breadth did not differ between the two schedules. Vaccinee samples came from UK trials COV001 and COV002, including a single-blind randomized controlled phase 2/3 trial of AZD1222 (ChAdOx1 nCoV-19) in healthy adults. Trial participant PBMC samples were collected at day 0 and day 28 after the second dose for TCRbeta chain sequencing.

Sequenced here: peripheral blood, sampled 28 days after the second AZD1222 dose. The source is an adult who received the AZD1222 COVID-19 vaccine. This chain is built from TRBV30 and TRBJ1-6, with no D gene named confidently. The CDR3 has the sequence CAWSTSNNSPLHF. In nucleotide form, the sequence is TGTGCCTGGTCGACATCTAATAATTCACCCCTCCACTTT.